This entry lists 21 T cell receptor beta chains sequenced from one sample in a study of cytomegalovirus exposure and HLA in healthy donors. The PCR used 60 Vbeta and 13 Jbeta primers. TCRdb keeps only in-frame clones here, not all; method: immunoSEQ multiplex PCR. The sample consists of roughly 190,000 clones, around three quarters of them appearing once. The sequenced sample was PBMCs. The origin of the receptors is a woman younger than 30 in good health and CMV-seronegative.

V gene TRBV14 combines with J gene TRBJ1-2; 7 positions agree with TRBD1. The CDR3 consists of 14 residues. Germline CDR1 is SGHDN and CDR2 is FVKESK. J was trimmed by 5 bases and V by 3 bases; bases with no gene match: 6. The CDR3 coding sequence is TGTGCCAGCAGCCATTCCCAGGGGGTGTATGGCTACACCTTC. Translated, it gives CASSHSQGVYGYTF.

V is TRBV5-1 and J is TRBJ1-2; D gene unclear. This CDR3 is 14 amino acids long. Germline V CDR1 and CDR2: SGHRS, YFSETQ. The V and J ends lost 0 bases and 2 bases respectively, with 8 bases between them. Here the CDR3 DNA reads TGCGCCAGCAGCTTGGGGGAGCTGAACTATGGCTACACCTTC. Encoded protein: CASSLGELNYGYTF. The whole variable domain, filled in from reference TRBV5-1 and TRBJ1-2, reads KAGVTQTPRYLIKTRGQQVTLSCSPISGHRSVSWYQQTPGQGLQFLFEYFSETQRNKGNFPGRFSGRQFSNSRSEMNVSTLELGDSALYLCASSLGELNYGYTFGSGTRLTVV.

This sequence joins TRBV14 and TRBJ2-7, with D possibly TRBD2 on 6 matching bases. The CDR3 is 14 amino acids. Germline V gene data show CDR1 as SGHDN and CDR2 as FVKESK. V lost 3 bases and J 7 bases, leaving 16 bases between the germline ends. CDR3 amino acids: CASSHRGRAGEQYF. The CDR3 DNA is TGTGCCAGCAGCCACAGAGGCAGGGCGGGGGAGCAGTACTTC.

The chain carries TRBV7-9 and TRBJ2-2; possibly TRBD2 for D (5 bases). The CDR3 totals 14 residues. Germline V lookup: CDR1 SEHNR, CDR2 FQNEAQ (reference sequence). V gave up 4 bases and J gave up 4 bases, with 10 bases separating them. The DNA of the CDR3 is TGTGCCAGCAGCTGGGAGACTGTCACCGGGGAGCTGTTTTTT. Translated, it gives CASSWETVTGELFF.

The count of this clone is one. This chain uses TRBV9 with TRBJ2-1, with D tentatively TRBD2 (5 bases). V was trimmed by 4 bases and J by 8 bases, leaving 31 bases between them. This CDR3 contains 19 residues. The germline CDR1 and CDR2 sequences are SGDLS and YYNGEE. Written as DNA, the CDR3 is TGTGCCAGCAGCCCCGTTCTTGCCTCCCGGCGGGCCAAGGGTGATGAGCAGTTCTTC. Its translation is CASSPVLASRRAKGDEQFF.

The chain joins TRBV7-2 to TRBJ1-6, with D possibly matching TRBD1 (6 bases). Germline CDR1 is SGHTA and CDR2 is FQGNSA. Deletions cut 3 bases from V and 10 bases from J, with 16 bases between. The CDR3 is 15 residues long. Here the CDR3 reads CASSFSGTSDSPLHF. For the CDR3, the DNA is TGTGCCAGCAGCTTCTCCGGGACATCTGACTCACCCCTCCACTTT.

The chain joins TRBV6-1 to TRBJ1-5, with TRBD1 matching 8 bases. The CDR3 has 16 amino acids. V gave up 0 bases and J gave up 2 bases; unmatched junction bases: 3. Germline V gene data show CDR1 as MNHNS and CDR2 as SASEGT. The CDR3 spells CASSEALGQGNQPQHF. CDR3 sequence (DNA): TGTGCCAGCAGTGAAGCTCTGGGACAGGGCAATCAGCCCCAGCATTTT.

The rearrangement uses TRBV11-3 and TRBJ1-1; possibly TRBD1 for D (5 bases). The V end lost 1 base, the J end lost 0 bases, and 9 bases lay between the germline ends. This CDR3 is built from 15 residues. The germline V gene has CDR1 SGHNT and CDR2 YENEEA. The CDR3 sequence is CASSLGGGMNTEAFF. The DNA for the CDR3 is TGTGCCAGCAGCTTAGGCGGGGGTATGAACACTGAAGCTTTCTTT.

This clone appeared once. The rearrangement links TRBV28 to TRBJ1-1, with 11 bases matching TRBD1. V was clipped by 6 bases and J by 4 bases; unmatched bases: 7. Germline V lookup: CDR1 MDHEN, CDR2 SYDVKM. The CDR3 length is 15 residues. This CDR3 reads CASRITGQGATEAFF. For the CDR3, the DNA is TGTGCCAGCAGAATAACCGGACAGGGGGCCACTGAAGCTTTCTTT.

The table lists this clone with a few counts. The chain employs TRBV6-5 and TRBJ2-7; 8 bases map to TRBD2. The V gene end was trimmed by 2 bases and the J gene end by 3 bases; junction bases not matched to a gene: 6. This CDR3 is 15 amino acids long. The germline V gene has CDR1 MNHEY and CDR2 SVGAGI. Written as DNA, the CDR3 is TGTGCCAGCAGTTACCGGGGGGGACTAGTCTACGAGCAGTACTTC. Amino acid sequence: CASSYRGGLVYEQYF.

The V and J genes are TRBV21-1 and TRBJ2-5; the table gives TRBD2 as D, unverified against the DNA. TRBV21-1 is flagged as a pseudogene. The CDR3 runs to 15 residues. In DNA, the CDR3 is TGTGCCAGCAGCAGGCTTAGCGGGATGACGGAGACCCAGTACTTC. Amino acids: CASSRLSGMTETQYF.

CDR3 region: CASSPGQSLSYEQYF. CDR3 DNA sequence: TGTGCCAGCAGCCCCGGACAGTCTCTCTCCTACGAGCAGTACTTC. The V gene is TRBV9, the J gene TRBJ2-7; D might be TRBD1 (6 bases). Germline V gene lookup returns CDR1 SGDLS and CDR2 YYNGEE. V was clipped by 4 bases and J by 0 bases, with 14 bases between them. CDR3 length: 15 residues. The variable domain in full, with the rest retrieved from reference TRBV9 and TRBJ2-7, is DSGVTQTPKHLITATGQRVTLRCSPRSGDLSVYWYQQSLDQGLQFLIQYYNGEERAKGNILERFSAQQFPDLHSELNLSSLELGDSALYFCASSPGQSLSYEQYFGPGTRLTVT.

The chain couples TRBV19 to TRBJ2-1, with D maybe TRBD1 (6 bases). The germline CDR1 and CDR2 sequences are LNHDA and SQIVND (reference sequence). CDR3 length: 15 residues. V dropped 5 bases and J dropped 9 bases, with 20 bases sitting between them. The CDR3, as DNA: TGTGCCAGTAGTCATCGGACAGATCCCAGCAGTGAGCAGTTCTTC. This codes for CASSHRTDPSSEQFF.

The chain employs TRBV4-3 and TRBJ1-1; no definite D call. This CDR3 has 13 amino acids. The germline V gene has CDR1 LGHNA and CDR2 YSLEER. The V end was cut by 1 base, the J end by 0 bases, with 3 bases between. The CDR3 loop reads CASSQAVNTEAFF. The CDR3 DNA reads as TGCGCCAGCAGCCAAGCGGTGAACACTGAAGCTTTCTTT.

This clone was detected only a few times. The chain combines TRBV7-2 with TRBJ2-3, with a tentative D call TRBD2 (6 bases). Germline V gene data show CDR1 as SGHTA and CDR2 as FQGNSA. The V end was cut by 2 bases, the J end by 5 bases, with 11 bases between. The CDR3 length is 14 residues. The CDR3 DNA reads as TGTGCCAGCAGCTTATACGGGAGAGAAGATACGCAGTATTTT. This gives the protein CASSLYGREDTQYF.

The J gene is TRBJ2-5, the V gene TRBV4-1, with 12 bases lining up with TRBD2. There are 19 residues in the CDR3. The germline V gene has CDR1 MGHRA and CDR2 YSYEKL. V lost 0 bases and J lost 5; bases outside the gene matches: 13. The CDR3 coding sequence is TGCGCCAGCAGCCAAGAAGACATTCGACTAGCGGGAGCTGAGGAGACCCAGTACTTC. This translates into CASSQEDIRLAGAEETQYF.

The V gene is TRBV23-1, the J gene TRBJ1-1; 10 bases line up with TRBD1. TRBV23-1 is an ORF; its function is uncertain. The CDR3 consists of 15 residues. V gave up 9 bases and J gave up 3 bases; unmatched junction bases: 10. CDR3 in DNA: TGCGCCAGGAATCATAGCGGGACAGGGGACACTGAAGCTTTCTTT. Its protein is CARNHSGTGDTEAFF.

This clone was found a few times. The J gene is TRBJ2-7, the V gene TRBV28, with TRBD1 matching 7 bases. V shed 7 bases and J 7 bases; nucleotides not matched to a gene: 7. The CDR3 sequence is 12 residues long. Germline assignment: CDR1 MDHEN and CDR2 SYDVKM. The CDR3 bases are TGTGCCAGCAATGACAGGGTCGAGGAGCAGTACTTC. Encoded protein: CASNDRVEEQYF.

DNA of the CDR3: TGTGCCAGCAGCCTAACAGACTCCTACGAGCAGTACTTC. Amino acid sequence: CASSLTDSYEQYF. The chain joins TRBV6-6 to TRBJ2-7; D not resolved. Trimming shortened V by 6 bases and J by 0 bases, and 9 bases separated the two germline ends. Germline V gene lookup returns CDR1 MNHNY and CDR2 SVGAGI (reference sequence). The length of the CDR3 is 13 residues.

The chain combines TRBV6-1 with TRBJ1-1, with 7 bases fitting TRBD1. The junction had 14 bases not matched to a gene; V was cut back by 4 bases and J by 3 bases. The CDR3 consists of 17 residues. Looked up from germline, CDR1 is MNHNS and CDR2 is SASEGT. This chain's CDR3 is CASSVENRGLLDTEAFF. CDR3 bases: TGTGCCAGCAGTGTGGAAAACAGGGGCCTACTAGACACTGAAGCTTTCTTT.

The CDR3 region is CASSRKTGAHNSPLHF. CDR3 in DNA: TGCGCCAGCAGCCGGAAGACAGGGGCGCATAATTCACCCCTCCACTTT. The rearrangement links TRBV4-3 to TRBJ1-6, with 8 positions matching TRBD1. CDR1 and CDR2 from the germline V gene are LGHNA and YSLEER. CDR3 size: 16 residues. V lost 4 bases and J lost 5; bases outside the gene matches: 7.